The clone carrying this T cell receptor (beta chain) appeared many times. Time point indicated: blood at routine non-recurrence follow-up after resection. Sequencing covered unsorted whole RNA taken from tumor, nontumor lung or frozen PBMC. Trimming removed 2 bases at V and 0 bases at J, with 9 bases between. Germline CDR1 reads SGHRS; CDR2 reads YFSETQ. CDR3 length: 15 amino acids. This sample was included in a study of spatial heterogeneity in lung cancer. Across the whole study: The donor group consisted of under 90 patients who had untreated, early-stage non-small cell lung cancer.

The library protocol tagged each TCR cDNA with a unique molecular identifier. TCRdb reprocessed the 5' RACE reads via MiXCR and lists one record per CDR3 protein. Here the sample spans approximately 70,000 distinct CDR3 sequences, roughly 8.9% being singletons. This sequence joins TRBV5-1 and TRBJ2-1; D uncertain. Material: PBMCs, obtained at follow-up. This TCR came from a female donor with early-stage non-small cell lung cancer. The CDR3 coding sequence is TGCGCCAGCAGCTTTGACGGAAGCTCCTACAATGAGCAGTTCTTC. Translating it yields CASSFDGSSYNEQFF.